This T cell receptor beta chain was captured by sequencing in a study of blood T cell repertoires in COVID-19. Assay used: immunoSEQ multiplex PCR; TCRdb lists only in-frame clones, some missing. This table holds about 190,000 clones, around 84% found once. The V end lost 4 bases, the J end lost 2 bases, and 12 bases lay between the germline ends. Per the germline V gene, CDR1 is KGHSH and CDR2 is LQKENI. CDR3 length: 15 amino acids. This chain connects TRBV18 to TRBJ2-1, with D perhaps matching TRBD1 (5 bases). The TCR originated in a human donor in a cohort sampled during active COVID-19. The material sequenced was peripheral blood. The CDR3 nucleotides read TGTGCCAGCTCACTCGACAGTCCTACCTACAATGAGCAGTTCTTC. Translated: CASSLDSPTYNEQFF.